One and the same sample provided the 21 T cell receptor beta chains below, sequenced in a study of T-cell reconstitution after alpha-beta-depleted transplantation in children. The TCRbeta library was prepared with unique molecular identifiers. Each CDR3 protein is one row after TCRdb ran MiXCR on the PCR reads. The table records 800,000 to 1,000,000 distinct CDR3 sequences, roughly 29% of them present only once. Sequenced here: PBMCs, mostly from graft donor cells, sampled 360 days after TCRalphabeta/CD19-depleted stem cell transplant. Receptor source: a boy under two years old who had a stem cell transplant for SCID, so the T cells may come from the graft donor.

Many counts were recorded for this clonotype. The CDR3 here is CASSRDRGSEKLFF. For the CDR3, the DNA is TGTGCCAGCAGCCGGGACAGGGGGTCCGAAAAACTGTTTTTT. V usage is TRBV12-3 or TRBV12-4 and J usage is TRBJ1-4; 11 positions agree with TRBD1. The V segment lost 6 bases and the J segment 8 bases; nucleotides outside the gene matches: 5. This CDR3 has 14 residues.

The rearrangement links TRBV10-3 to TRBJ2-3; D possibly corresponds to TRBD2 (6 bases). The CDR3 contains 15 residues. The germline V and J ends were trimmed by 2 bases and 6 bases, with 15 bases remaining between them. The germline V gene has CDR1 ENHRY and CDR2 SYGVKD. CDR3 sequence (DNA): TGTGCCATCAGTGAGGTCCGGGGGTTCGGGGATACGCAGTATTTT. Encoded protein: CAISEVRGFGDTQYF.

The rearrangement links TRBV11-2 to TRBJ1-2; TRBD1 matches at 9 bases. V trimming: 4 bases; J trimming: 1 base; junction bases outside the gene matches: 4. The germline V gene encodes CDR1 SGHAT and CDR2 FQNNGV. The CDR3 has 15 residues. CDR3: CASSSGTGFNYGYTF. The CDR3 coding sequence is TGTGCCAGCAGCTCTGGGACAGGGTTTAACTATGGCTACACCTTC. The full variable domain, in which reference TRBV11-2 and TRBJ1-2 provide the parts outside the CDR3, is EAGVAQSPRYKIIEKRQSVAFWCNPISGHATLYWYQQILGQGPKLLIQFQNNGVVDDSQLPKDRFSAERLKGVDSTLKIQPAKLEDSAVYLCASSSGTGFNYGYTFGSGTRLTVV.

V is TRBV4-1 and J is TRBJ2-3, with 7 nucleotides matching TRBD1. The germline CDR1 and CDR2 sequences are MGHRA and YSYEKL. With V trimmed by 0 bases and J by 4 bases, 10 bases remained unmatched. CDR3 length equals 17 residues. The CDR3 DNA sequence: TGCGCCAGCAGCCAAGAAGAAGGGGGCGTCGGCCCAGATACGCAGTATTTT. Translation gives CASSQEEGGVGPDTQYF.

In its sample, this clonotype was seen a few times. The chain couples TRBV6-2 or TRBV6-3 to TRBJ2-7; 8 nucleotides line up with TRBD2. CDR1 MNHEY and CDR2 SVGEGT come from the germline V gene. After removal of 10 bases from V and 6 bases from J, the junction contained 8 bases not matched to a gene. The CDR3 spans 12 residues. The CDR3: CATGTRYSEQYF. The CDR3 coding sequence is TGTGCCACCGGGACTAGATATTCCGAGCAGTACTTC.

This clonotype showed up just a few times. V gene TRBV5-1 combines with J gene TRBJ2-3; D unclear. The CDR3 runs 15 residues. Deletions cut 1 base from V and 0 bases from J, with 9 bases between. Germline V CDR1 and CDR2: SGHRS, YFSETQ. The CDR3 nucleotides are TGCGCCAGCAGCTTGTTCGGAGTTAGCACAGATACGCAGTATTTT. Translating gives CASSLFGVSTDTQYF.

This clonotype was found a few times. V is TRBV20-1 and J is TRBJ2-3; D is possibly TRBD2 (6 bases). V lost 6 bases, J lost 4 bases, and 20 bases lay in between. The CDR3 has 15 residues. Germline V gene lookup returns CDR1 DFQATT and CDR2 SNEGSKA (reference sequence). In nucleotides, the CDR3 is TGCAGTGCCCTTATGGGCGGGACCCCTGCAGATACGCAGTATTTT. As protein: CSALMGGTPADTQYF.

The table lists this clonotype with a few counts. J is TRBJ2-7 and V is TRBV20-1; 8 bases are shared with TRBD2. CDR3 size: 13 residues. Germline CDR1 DFQATT, CDR2 SNEGSKA (reference sequence). Losses at the gene ends were 3 bases for V and 3 bases for J; bases not matched to a gene: 4. CDR3 coding DNA: TGCAGTGCTAGGGCCCGGGGGGGCTACGAGCAGTACTTC. Protein sequence: CSARARGGYEQYF.

This clonotype showed up just a few times. This rearrangement joins TRBV29-1 to TRBJ1-1; D is undetermined. V was cut by 5 bases and J by 7 bases, with 8 bases left in between. CDR1 and CDR2 from the germline V gene are SQVTM and ANQGSEA. The CDR3 is 10 residues long. In DNA form, the CDR3 reads TGCAGCGTTCTGATGGGTGAAGCTTTCTTT. This codes for CSVLMGEAFF.

This clonotype was seen a few times. J is TRBJ2-3 and V is TRBV9; either TRBD1 or TRBD2 may fit D (5 bases each). Trimming took 4 bases from V and 0 from J, leaving 18 bases between them. The CDR3 has 17 amino acids. The germline CDR1 and CDR2 sequences are SGDLS and YYNGEE. For the CDR3, the DNA is TGTGCCAGCAGCCTCCCCCTACGAGGGGCTAGCACAGATACGCAGTATTTT. Translated, it gives CASSLPLRGASTDTQYF.

The DNA of the CDR3 is TGCGCCAGCACCTTTACCTGGACAGGGAAGGGGATGAACACTGAAGCTTTCTTT. Translated: CASTFTWTGKGMNTEAFF. The V call is TRBV5-1, the J call TRBJ1-1; 8 nucleotides line up with TRBD1. The V segment lost 6 bases and the J segment 0 bases; nucleotides outside the gene matches: 16. Germline values: CDR1 SGHRS, CDR2 YFSETQ. CDR3 length equals 18 residues. The variable domain in full, with the rest retrieved from reference TRBV5-1 and TRBJ1-1, is KAGVTQTPRYLIKTRGQQVTLSCSPISGHRSVSWYQQTPGQGLQFLFEYFSETQRNKGNFPGRFSGRQFSNSRSEMNVSTLELGDSALYLCASTFTWTGKGMNTEAFFGQGTRLTVV.

This clonotype was seen a few times. This chain joins TRBV5-6 and TRBJ1-3; D gene uncertain. V lost 0 bases to trimming and J lost 5 bases, with 3 bases between them. Germline-derived CDR1 and CDR2 are SGHDT and YYEEEE. The CDR3 totals 12 residues. The CDR3 protein is CASSLARNTIYF. As DNA, the CDR3 is TGTGCCAGCAGCTTGGCCAGAAACACCATATATTTT.

The V gene is TRBV28, the J gene TRBJ2-3; TRBD2 agrees at 11 bases. Germline lookup yields CDR1 MDHEN and CDR2 SYDVKM. Losses at the gene ends were 3 bases for V and 6 bases for J; bases not matched to a gene: 8. The CDR3 contains 16 residues. The CDR3: CASSFPLAGGPDTQYF. The CDR3 coding sequence is TGTGCCAGCAGTTTTCCTCTAGCGGGGGGACCCGATACGCAGTATTTT.

V and J are TRBV20-1 and TRBJ2-2; unclear D gene. The CDR3 consists of 14 residues. Germline V gives CDR1 DFQATT, CDR2 SNEGSKA (reference sequence). V lost 3 bases, J lost 4 bases, and 12 bases lay in between. CDR3 in DNA: TGCAGTGCTAGCCAAACCGGAGTCACCGGGGAGCTGTTTTTT. It codes for CSASQTGVTGELFF.

This clonotype was detected ten times or more. The chain carries TRBV5-6 and TRBJ2-3; D is perhaps TRBD2 (5 bases). Between the trimmed V and J ends, which lost 3 bases and 3 bases, there was a span of 14 bases. The CDR3 length is 15 residues. CDR1 is SGHDT and CDR2 is YYEEEE in the germline V gene. The chain's CDR3 is CASSSSGLGTDTQYF. The CDR3 DNA sequence: TGTGCCAGCAGCTCAAGTGGACTGGGGACAGATACGCAGTATTTT.

This chain uses TRBV5-1 with TRBJ1-2; TRBD1 agrees at 7 bases. V was clipped by 9 bases and J by 8 bases; unmatched bases: 10. The germline gives CDR1 SGHRS, CDR2 YFSETQ. The CDR3 is made up of 12 amino acids. The CDR3 DNA follows: TGCGCCAACCGACAGGGTTCGGGGGGCTACACCTTC. This translates into CANRQGSGGYTF.

This chain links TRBV12-3 or TRBV12-4 with TRBJ2-3, with D perhaps matching TRBD1 or TRBD2 (5 bases each). The CDR3 runs 14 residues. V dropped 0 bases and J dropped 5 bases, with 9 bases sitting between them. CDR3 region: CASSLAGEGDTQYF. CDR3 coding DNA: TGTGCCAGCAGTTTAGCGGGGGAAGGAGATACGCAGTATTTT.

The genes are TRBV7-2 and TRBJ2-7; 9 bases fit TRBD2. Trimming cost V 1 base and J 7 bases; bases outside gene matches: 5. This CDR3 has 14 residues. CDR1 is SGHTA and CDR2 is FQGNSA in the germline V gene. The CDR3 DNA follows: TGTGCCAGCAGCTTAGGCGGGGGGGCTCGGGAGCAGTACTTC. Translating it yields CASSLGGGAREQYF. The full variable domain, its missing parts supplied by reference TRBV7-2 and TRBJ2-7, is GAGVSQSPSNKVTEKGKDVELRCDPISGHTALYWYRQSLGQGLEFLIYFQGNSAPDKSGLPSDRFSAERTGGSVSTLTIQRTQQEDSAVYLCASSLGGGAREQYFGPGTRLTVT.

This chain joins TRBV5-1 and TRBJ2-7; 8 bases agree with TRBD2. The germline gives CDR1 SGHRS, CDR2 YFSETQ. Unmatched junction bases numbered 4, after V lost 2 bases and J lost 0 bases. The length of the CDR3 is 15 residues. In nucleotides, the CDR3 is TGCGCCAGCAGCTTACTAGCGGTTAGCTCCTACGAGCAGTACTTC. This encodes CASSLLAVSSYEQYF.

This clonotype was counted a few times. CDR3 region: CASSLDRGVGDTEAFF. CDR3 DNA: TGCGCCAGCAGCTTAGACAGGGGGGTCGGAGACACTGAAGCTTTCTTT. V is TRBV5-1 and J is TRBJ1-1; TRBD1 matches at 9 bases. Germline CDR1 SGHRS, CDR2 YFSETQ. This CDR3 has 16 amino acids. V trimming: 2 bases; J trimming: 3 bases; junction bases outside the gene matches: 8.

This clonotype was observed a few times. The chain employs TRBV27 and TRBJ2-5; 7 bases are a match to TRBD1. CDR1 and CDR2 from the germline V gene are MNHEY and SMNVEV (reference sequence). V lost 5 bases and J lost 0; bases outside the gene matches: 3. The CDR3 covers 14 residues. CDR3: CASSVRGYQETQYF. The CDR3 nucleotides read TGTGCCAGCAGTGTCAGGGGGTACCAAGAGACCCAGTACTTC.